The 26 T cell receptor beta chains given below trace back to one sample, sequenced in a study of blood T cell repertoires in COVID-19. Only in-frame clones appear in the TCRdb table, and some are missing; sequencing was by immunoSEQ multiplex PCR. Of around 250,000 clones in the sample, over 75% were seen once. Input material: peripheral blood. The receptors were gathered from a human donor in a cohort sampled during active COVID-19.

The genes are TRBV7-9 and TRBJ2-1; 12 positions match TRBD2. V lost 1 base to trimming and J lost 3 bases; unmatched junction nucleotides: 4. Per the germline V gene, CDR1 is SEHNR and CDR2 is FQNEAQ (reference sequence). The CDR3 loop spans 17 amino acids. CDR3 amino acids: CASSLGLAGVGYNEQFF. The CDR3 DNA is TGTGCCAGCAGCTTAGGACTAGCGGGAGTGGGCTACAATGAGCAGTTCTTC.

The chain carries TRBV6-2 or TRBV6-3 and TRBJ1-2, with D possibly being TRBD1 (5 bases). Germline CDR1 is MNHEY and CDR2 is SVGEGT. V shed 0 bases and J shed 3 bases, with 14 bases lying between them. The CDR3 extends over 16 amino acids. The CDR3 region has the DNA TGTGCCAGCAGTTACTCGAGAGGGAGGGGCGACTATGGCTACACCTTC. Translating gives CASSYSRGRGDYGYTF.

V is TRBV10-3 and J is TRBJ1-1, with D unclear. Germline V gene lookup returns CDR1 ENHRY and CDR2 SYGVKD. V was cut by 0 bases and J by 5 bases, with 7 bases left in between. The CDR3 sequence is 13 residues long. The CDR3 sequence is CAISESSGTEAFF. Written as DNA, the CDR3 is TGTGCCATCAGTGAGTCGTCAGGTACTGAAGCTTTCTTT.

The chain joins TRBV3-1 (or the pseudogene TRBV3-2) to TRBJ2-7, with no clear D. This CDR3 has 18 amino acids. Germline lookup yields CDR1 LGHDT and CDR2 YNNKEL (reference sequence). Trimming removed 3 bases at V and 3 bases at J, with 24 bases between. The CDR3 nucleotides are TGTGCCAGCAGCCATCCCTCCTCGTGGGCTTCCCCCTACTACGAGCAGTACTTC. Its translation is CASSHPSSWASPYYEQYF.

V gene TRBV18 combines with J gene TRBJ1-2; D unclear. The CDR3 is made up of 13 amino acids. V gave up 3 bases and J gave up 6 bases, with 11 bases separating them. CDR1 KGHSH and CDR2 LQKENI come from the germline V gene. As DNA, the CDR3 is TGTGCCAGCTCACCCCCGGGGAGGGATGGCTACACCTTC. Translation: CASSPPGRDGYTF.

The chain is built from TRBV6-5 and TRBJ2-7; 9 bases agree with TRBD2. The V gene's germline CDR1 is MNHEY and CDR2 SVGAGI. After removal of 7 bases from V and 0 bases from J, the junction contained 1 base not matched to a gene. The CDR3 sequence is 13 residues long. The CDR3 sequence: CASTSGASYEQYF. CDR3 in DNA: TGTGCCAGCACTAGCGGGGCCTCCTACGAGCAGTACTTC.

The gene calls are TRBV6-5 and TRBJ1-1; tentative D call: TRBD1 (6 bases). With 5 bases removed from V and 1 base from J, the gap between germline ends came to 11 bases. Germline V gives CDR1 MNHEY, CDR2 SVGAGI. The CDR3 is 14 residues long. This CDR3 is CASSPLGQNTEAFF. CDR3 nucleotide sequence: TGTGCCAGCAGTCCGCTGGGACAGAACACTGAAGCTTTCTTT.

The chain joins TRBV12-3 or TRBV12-4 to TRBJ2-4; a weak D match, TRBD2 (5 bases). With 10 bases removed from V and 6 bases from J, the gap between germline ends came to 16 bases. This CDR3 is built from 13 residues. The CDR3 is CATKPSSGNIQYF. The CDR3 nucleotides read TGTGCCACCAAGCCCAGCAGCGGAAACATTCAGTACTTC.

This clone is a singleton in its sample. The chain recombines TRBV15 with TRBJ1-1, with D possibly TRBD1 on 5 matching bases. Germline V gives CDR1 LNHNV, CDR2 YYDKDF (reference sequence). V lost 0 bases and J lost 5, with 13 bases in between. This CDR3 is built from 15 residues. CDR3 nucleotide sequence: TGTGCCACCAGCAGAGATCGTAGGGGAAGTACTGAAGCTTTCTTT. This translates into CATSRDRRGSTEAFF.

This chain's CDR3 is CASTPPGLAAKDTQYF. The CDR3 DNA is TGTGCCAGTACCCCTCCGGGACTAGCGGCGAAAGATACGCAGTATTTT. The chain carries TRBV19 and TRBJ2-3; 11 nucleotides align to TRBD2. The V gene's germline CDR1 is LNHDA and CDR2 SQIVND (reference sequence). This CDR3 contains 16 residues. Trimming removed 7 bases from V and 5 bases from J; junction bases left unmatched: 11. Filled out from reference TRBV19 and TRBJ2-3, the complete variable domain reads DGGITQSPKYLFRKEGQNVTLSCEQNLNHDAMYWYRQDPGQGLRLIYYSQIVNDFQKGDIAEGYSVSREKKESFPLTVTSAQKNPTAFYLCASTPPGLAAKDTQYFGPGTRLTVL.

The chain uses TRBV29-1 and TRBJ2-6; the D gene is possibly TRBD1 (5 bases). Germline CDR1 reads SQVTM; CDR2 reads ANQGSEA. The CDR3 is 16 amino acids. The ends were cut back, 1 base at V and 0 bases at J, with 10 bases in the middle. CDR3 sequence: CSVEGQGRSGANVLTF. CDR3 coding DNA: TGCAGCGTTGAAGGGCAGGGCCGCTCTGGGGCCAACGTCCTGACTTTC.

The V gene is TRBV11-2, the J gene TRBJ1-1; D ambiguous. The ends were cut back, 6 bases at V and 0 bases at J, with 5 bases in the middle. The CDR3 is made up of 12 amino acids. Germline lookup yields CDR1 SGHAT and CDR2 FQNNGV. The DNA for the CDR3 is TGTGCCAGCAGTTTCATGAACACTGAAGCTTTCTTT. Protein sequence: CASSFMNTEAFF.

V usage is TRBV7-2 and J usage is TRBJ1-5; a weak D match, TRBD1 (5 bases). The CDR3 has 15 residues. Per the germline V gene, CDR1 is SGHTA and CDR2 is FQGNSA. V was shortened by 5 bases and J by 6 bases, with 17 bases between the two germline ends. The CDR3 DNA reads TGTGCCAGCAGCCAATACAGGAACCCACCTCAGCCCCAGCATTTT. Amino acid sequence: CASSQYRNPPQPQHF.

The chain carries TRBV7-2 and TRBJ1-2, with D hard to call. The V end was cut by 3 bases, the J end by 8 bases, with 10 bases between. In germline, CDR1 is SGHTA, CDR2 FQGNSA. CDR3 length: 12 amino acids. DNA for the CDR3: TGTGCCAGCAGCTTTATCGCAGGCGGCTACACCTTC. It translates to CASSFIAGGYTF.

This clone has just a few counts. The junction does not match germline at one end; this may be a read error. This sequence joins TRBV30 and TRBJ1-2, with TRBD1 matching 9 bases. The CDR3 extends over 15 amino acids. The germline V gene has CDR1 GTSNPN and CDR2 SVGIG (reference sequence). Here the CDR3 reads CAWSHFTGQGPVSAF. CDR3 DNA: TGTGCCTGGAGTCACTTTACGGGACAGGGCCCCGTTAGCGCCTTC.

This chain links TRBV7-9 with TRBJ2-2; the match to TRBD1 covers 7 bases. The length of the CDR3 is 15 residues. The V segment lost 5 bases and the J segment 5 bases; nucleotides outside the gene matches: 8. Germline CDR1 is SEHNR and CDR2 is FQNEAQ (reference sequence). The CDR3: CASSPMTGQTGELFF. CDR3 bases: TGTGCCAGCAGCCCGATGACAGGGCAGACCGGGGAGCTGTTTTTT.

The chain has TRBV7-2 and TRBJ2-1; TRBD2 agrees at 9 bases. V trimming: 2 bases; J trimming: 6 bases; junction bases outside the gene matches: 2. The CDR3 consists of 14 residues. Germline-derived CDR1 and CDR2 are SGHTA and FQGNSA. The CDR3 DNA follows: TGTGCCAGCAGCTTATCGCGGGAGGGCAATGAGCAGTTCTTC. Residues: CASSLSREGNEQFF.

The chain uses TRBV6-5 and TRBJ2-7; maybe TRBD2 (6 bases). Trimming pared 2 bases from V and 3 bases from J, leaving 11 bases between. The CDR3 length is 14 residues. CDR1 is MNHEY and CDR2 is SVGAGI in the germline V gene. CDR3 residues: CASSYSAGFYEQYF. For the CDR3, the DNA is TGTGCCAGCAGTTACAGCGCGGGATTCTACGAGCAGTACTTC.

The chain links TRBV7-2 to TRBJ2-1, with TRBD2 matching 10 bases. The ends lost 4 bases at V and 2 bases at J; junction bases unmatched: 5. The CDR3 sequence is 16 residues long. CDR1 and CDR2 from the germline V gene are SGHTA and FQGNSA. The CDR3 protein is CASSSLAGGAYNEQFF. Written as DNA, the CDR3 is TGTGCCAGCAGCTCCTTAGCGGGAGGAGCCTACAATGAGCAGTTCTTC.

J is TRBJ2-1 and V is TRBV27; the match to TRBD2 covers 7 bases. V lost 4 bases, J lost 4 bases, and 4 bases stayed unmatched. The CDR3 runs 14 residues. Per germline, CDR1 MNHEY and CDR2 SMNVEV (reference sequence). The CDR3 is CASSSRGVYNEQFF. The CDR3 region has the DNA TGTGCCAGCAGTTCTCGGGGGGTTTACAATGAGCAGTTCTTC.

This chain connects TRBV9 to TRBJ2-5; TRBD2 is a possible D gene (6 bases). The germline gives CDR1 SGDLS, CDR2 YYNGEE. The CDR3 runs to 14 residues. V lost 2 bases and J lost 3, with 11 bases in between. The CDR3 DNA reads TGTGCCAGCAGCGTTCGATCGGGAGAAGAGACCCAGTACTTC. Its translation is CASSVRSGEETQYF.

The chain combines TRBV5-4 with TRBJ2-7, with 7 bases that match TRBD1. Trimming took 6 bases from V and 3 from J; bases not matched to a gene: 6. Germline CDR1 reads SGHNT; CDR2 reads YYREEE (reference sequence). The CDR3 is made up of 13 amino acids. Written as DNA, the CDR3 is TGTGCCAGCACCAGAGGGGGCCGCTACGAGCAGTACTTC. Amino acid sequence: CASTRGGRYEQYF.

The rearrangement joins TRBV23-1 to TRBJ2-3; D remains unclear. TRBV23-1 is labeled an ORF, and its function is uncertain. V gave up 0 bases and J gave up 2 bases, with 12 bases separating them. There are 16 residues in the CDR3. The CDR3 spells CASSQSAGKTTDTQYF. The DNA for the CDR3 is TGCGCCAGCAGTCAATCGGCAGGAAAGACCACAGATACGCAGTATTTT.

J is TRBJ2-7 and V is TRBV4-3; the match to TRBD2 covers 11 bases. The CDR3 length is 16 residues. Germline-derived CDR1 and CDR2 are LGHNA and YSLEER. J gave up 4 bases and V 1 base, and 6 bases lay outside the gene matches. CDR3 amino acids: CASSQGVAGGRYEQYF. In DNA, the CDR3 is TGCGCCAGCAGCCAAGGTGTAGCGGGGGGGAGGTACGAGCAGTACTTC.

This chain uses TRBV13 with TRBJ2-1; 16 nucleotides match TRBD2. The V gene end was trimmed by 2 bases and the J gene end by 8 bases; junction bases not matched to a gene: 12. CDR1 PRHDT and CDR2 FYEKMQ come from the germline V gene (reference sequence). CDR3 length: 19 amino acids. The CDR3 reads CASSLQTGLAGGPRDEQFF. The DNA for the CDR3 is TGTGCCAGCAGCTTACAGACGGGACTAGCGGGAGGGCCTCGGGATGAGCAGTTCTTC.

This clone was detected a few times. The V call is TRBV6-5, the J call TRBJ2-1; TRBD1 might be the D (5 bases). CDR3 size: 14 residues. Between the trimmed V and J ends, which lost 2 bases and 4 bases, there was a span of 9 bases. Germline V gene data show CDR1 as MNHEY and CDR2 as SVGAGI. In DNA, the CDR3 is TGTGCCAGCAGTTACCCCGACAGATACAATGAGCAGTTCTTC. This sequence encodes CASSYPDRYNEQFF.